This T cell receptor (beta chain) is drawn from a study of identical twins. Template switching added a universal primer site, and cDNA bore unique molecular identifiers. TCRdb fed the 5' RACE reads into MiXCR, producing one record per CDR3 protein. The sample consists of 350,000 or so distinct CDR3 sequences, roughly 9% of them appearing once. V lost 4 bases and J lost 6, with 16 bases in between. Germline lookup yields CDR1 LGHNT and CDR2 FRNRAP. The CDR3 is 15 amino acids. Study outcomes and limitations: Analyses of zero insertions could, in part, be confounded by invariant MAIT and iNKT cells. Cross-sectional statistical analysis was relied on for the conclusions, without the same donors being followed. The study found weaker excess twin sharing in beta out-of-frame sequences.

The sample holds many counts of this clonotype. What it binds is not known. The genes are TRBV12-5 and TRBJ2-1, with D tentatively TRBD1 or TRBD2 (5 bases each). The sequencing sample was made of naive T cells sorted from blood. The receptor's source is a woman in her forties or fifties in good health. CDR3 sequence reads: CASGSTSGRINEQFF. The DNA for the CDR3 is TGTGCTAGTGGTTCTACCTCGGGACGGATCAATGAGCAGTTCTTC.